By share, the clone carrying this T cell receptor (beta chain) ranks as medium-sized. As yet, its antigen is unknown. V trimming: 1 base; J trimming: 6 bases; junction bases outside the gene matches: 12. The CDR3 runs 15 residues. CDR1 DFQATT and CDR2 SNEGSKA come from the germline V gene (reference sequence). The entry originates in a study of glioma-infiltrating T cells. The study, taken as a whole, reports: Tissue and blood shared very few CDR3 sequences.

The iRepertoire nested amplicon-rescue multiplex PCR amplified TCR alpha and beta CDR3s from RNA. TCRdb independently ran MiXCR on the multiplex PCR reads; one entry per CDR3 protein. The profile shows more than 9,000 distinct CDR3 sequences, 45% to 65% of them singletons. The TCR comes from a human donor with low-grade glioma or glioblastoma, undergoing nonglioma brain surgery, or in good health (not recorded which). The specimen was glioma tissue, nonneoplastic brain tissue, or PBMCs (not recorded which). The genes are TRBV20-1 and TRBJ2-7; 7 positions match TRBD2. CDR3 protein: CSARALGGTIFEQYF. Written as DNA, the CDR3 is TGCAGTGCTAGAGCCCTAGGCGGGACTATCTTCGAGCAGTACTTC.